The 27 T cell receptor beta chains reported below all come from one sample, sequenced in a study of blood T cell repertoires in COVID-19. Clones were read by immunoSEQ multiplex PCR, and TCRdb kept only the in-frame ones, dropping some. This table has under 300,000 clones, around 86% appearing once. Material for sequencing was peripheral blood. The receptors originated from an older woman with active or convalescent COVID-19.

The CDR3, as DNA: TGTGCCAGCACTAGGGGGACTAGCGGGGGGATCCGGCGGGATACGCAGTATTTT. It is translated as CASTRGTSGGIRRDTQYF. This chain uses TRBV2 with TRBJ2-3, with TRBD2 identical over 15 bases. Germline V lookup: CDR1 SNHLY, CDR2 FYNNEI. Trimming removed 7 bases from V and 6 bases from J; junction bases left unmatched: 14. This CDR3 comprises 18 residues.

The chain employs TRBV7-8 and TRBJ2-7, with 7 bases matching TRBD1. Germline CDR1 and CDR2: SGHVS and FQNEAQ. The CDR3 runs to 14 residues. Losses at the gene ends were 5 bases for V and 3 bases for J; bases not matched to a gene: 7. CDR3: CASSNRQGLYEQYF. The CDR3 coding sequence is TGTGCCAGCAGCAACCGACAGGGTCTCTACGAGCAGTACTTC.

V is TRBV13 and J is TRBJ2-7; 7 bases align to TRBD2. Germline lookup yields CDR1 PRHDT and CDR2 FYEKMQ (reference sequence). V shed 6 bases and J 4 bases; nucleotides not matched to a gene: 6. The CDR3 runs 13 residues. The CDR3 reads CASRKPGGYEQYF. The CDR3, as DNA: TGTGCCAGCAGAAAACCCGGGGGGTACGAGCAGTACTTC.

This rearrangement joins TRBV3-1 (or the pseudogene TRBV3-2) to TRBJ2-7; D might be TRBD1 (7 bases). Trimming pared 1 base from V and 0 bases from J, leaving 10 bases between. Germline V CDR1 and CDR2: LGHDT, YNNKEL (reference sequence). The CDR3 spans 15 residues. In DNA form, the CDR3 reads TGTGCCAGCAGCCAAGGCAGGGGGGTCTCCTACGAGCAGTACTTC. It is translated as CASSQGRGVSYEQYF.

This chain uses TRBV7-8 with TRBJ2-7; possibly TRBD2 for D (6 bases). V dropped 5 bases and J dropped 3 bases, with 11 bases sitting between them. Germline assignment: CDR1 SGHVS and CDR2 FQNEAQ. There are 13 residues in the CDR3. This chain's CDR3 is CASSLAGLYEQYF. The CDR3, as DNA: TGTGCCAGCAGCCTCGCGGGGCTCTACGAGCAGTACTTC.

V is TRBV15 and J is TRBJ2-5; tentatively, D is TRBD1 (5 bases). V lost 5 bases, J lost 5 bases, and 12 bases lay in between. This CDR3 comprises 13 residues. Germline V gene sequence: CDR1 LNHNV, CDR2 YYDKDF (reference sequence). The DNA for the CDR3 is TGTGCCACCAGCGCTTTATCAGGGGAGACCCAGTACTTC. Its translation: CATSALSGETQYF.

The gene calls are TRBV4-1 and TRBJ2-3; D might be TRBD1 (6 bases). Germline CDR1 reads MGHRA; CDR2 reads YSYEKL. The V and J ends lost 4 bases and 2 bases respectively, with 13 bases between them. The CDR3 has 15 residues. The DNA of the CDR3 is TGCGCCAGCAGCCTGAGGACAGATTTCACAGATACGCAGTATTTT. Its protein product is CASSLRTDFTDTQYF.

The count of this clone is one. The rearrangement uses TRBV5-1 and TRBJ2-7; TRBD1 matches 9 bases. This CDR3 contains 15 residues. V lost 4 bases, J lost 0 bases, and 5 bases stayed unmatched. The V gene's germline CDR1 is SGHRS and CDR2 YFSETQ. CDR3 bases: TGCGCCAGCAGCCCGGGACAGGGATTCTCCTACGAGCAGTACTTC. Amino acids: CASSPGQGFSYEQYF.

This clone was observed once. V is TRBV2 and J is TRBJ2-1; 11 nucleotides match TRBD1. CDR1 and CDR2 from the germline V gene are SNHLY and FYNNEI. The J segment lost 4 bases and the V segment lost 2 bases, leaving 4 bases of the junction unmatched. This CDR3 spans 16 amino acids. In nucleotides, the CDR3 is TGTGCCAGCAGTGAACGGGACAGGGGGGCTTACAATGAGCAGTTCTTC. This sequence encodes CASSERDRGAYNEQFF.

V and J are TRBV27 and TRBJ2-2; D remains unclear. Per germline, CDR1 MNHEY and CDR2 SMNVEV (reference sequence). The V end was cut by 0 bases, the J end by 6 bases, with 8 bases between. The CDR3 runs to 14 residues. CDR3 DNA sequence: TGTGCCAGCAGTTTATCGAGCTATTCCGGGGAGCTGTTTTTT. Its translation: CASSLSSYSGELFF.

In its sample, this clone was seen once. The chain employs TRBV6-6 and TRBJ2-3, with a possible D match to TRBD2 (5 bases). V lost 8 bases, J lost 3 bases, and 6 bases lay in between. Germline values: CDR1 MNHNY, CDR2 SVGAGI (reference sequence). This CDR3 comprises 11 residues. The DNA for the CDR3 is TGTGCCAGCGAGGGTACAGATACGCAGTATTTT. Protein: CASEGTDTQYF.

The chain carries TRBV9 and TRBJ2-3, with D perhaps matching TRBD2 (6 bases). CDR1 and CDR2 (germline): SGDLS, YYNGEE. The V and J ends lost 4 bases and 0 bases respectively, with 15 bases between them. The CDR3 loop spans 16 amino acids. The DNA of the CDR3 is TGTGCCAGCAGCCCCCAGCCGGGGACTAGCACAGATACGCAGTATTTT. It specifies CASSPQPGTSTDTQYF.

This chain uses TRBV4-3 with TRBJ1-1; 7 bases map to TRBD1. The V gene end was trimmed by 2 bases and the J gene end by 0 bases; junction bases not matched to a gene: 12. The germline CDR1 and CDR2 sequences are LGHNA and YSLEER. This CDR3 is 18 amino acids long. This CDR3 reads CASSQLTGTASMNTEAFF. Written as DNA, the CDR3 is TGCGCCAGCAGCCAACTTACCGGGACAGCCTCAATGAACACTGAAGCTTTCTTT.

As DNA, the CDR3 is TGTGCCAGCAGATACGACAGGGGTGGGCTGACCGGGGAGCTGTTTTTT. Translated, it gives CASRYDRGGLTGELFF. The chain couples TRBV6-5 to TRBJ2-2; 8 bases match TRBD1. The V gene end was trimmed by 6 bases and the J gene end by 5 bases; junction bases not matched to a gene: 11. The CDR3 length is 16 residues. Germline V CDR1 and CDR2: MNHEY, SVGAGI.

The chain joins TRBV6-1 to TRBJ1-5, with TRBD1 matching 8 bases. CDR3 length: 15 amino acids. V lost 1 base to trimming and J lost 6 bases; unmatched junction nucleotides: 5. The V gene's germline CDR1 is MNHNS and CDR2 SASEGT. This CDR3 reads CASSEGAGGGQPQHF. CDR3 sequence (DNA): TGTGCCAGCAGTGAAGGAGCAGGGGGCGGTCAGCCCCAGCATTTT.

The chain combines TRBV19 with TRBJ1-2; TRBD1 matches 7 bases. With V trimmed by 9 bases and J by 2 bases, 9 bases remained unmatched. The CDR3 loop spans 14 amino acids. Germline V gene lookup returns CDR1 LNHDA and CDR2 SQIVND (reference sequence). The CDR3 protein is CASGFQGVNYGYTF. In DNA, the CDR3 is TGTGCCAGCGGTTTCCAGGGGGTAAACTATGGCTACACCTTC.

The chain links TRBV6-5 to TRBJ2-7, with TRBD2 matching over 12 bases. The CDR3 is made up of 13 amino acids. The V gene end was trimmed by 6 bases and the J gene end by 3 bases; junction bases not matched to a gene: 0. The V gene's germline CDR1 is MNHEY and CDR2 SVGAGI. CDR3 loop: CASRTSGSYEQYF. The CDR3 DNA sequence: TGTGCCAGCAGGACTAGCGGGAGCTACGAGCAGTACTTC.

J is TRBJ2-5 and V is TRBV18; 9 bases agree with TRBD2. The CDR3 extends over 14 amino acids. CDR1 KGHSH and CDR2 LQKENI come from the germline V gene. Unmatched junction bases numbered 4, after V lost 3 bases and J lost 5 bases. In DNA form, the CDR3 reads TGTGCCAGCTCACCCCTCACTAGCGGGGAGACCCAGTACTTC. Translated, it gives CASSPLTSGETQYF.

Only one count was recorded for this clone. The chain uses TRBV27 and TRBJ1-2; the match to TRBD1 covers 8 bases. The V segment lost 4 bases and the J segment 5 bases; nucleotides outside the gene matches: 9. The CDR3 has 15 amino acids. Germline CDR1 reads MNHEY; CDR2 reads SMNVEV (reference sequence). Here the CDR3 reads CASSYDRGDRYGYTF. The DNA of the CDR3 is TGTGCCAGCAGTTATGACAGGGGAGATAGATATGGCTACACCTTC.

The rearrangement uses TRBV9 and TRBJ2-5; maybe TRBD1 (7 bases). From germline, CDR1 is SGDLS and CDR2 YYNGEE. The CDR3 is 15 residues long. V lost 4 bases, J lost 2 bases, and 15 bases lay in between. CDR3 DNA: TGTGCCAGCAGCTCACAGACAGGGAGGCAAGAGACCCAGTACTTC. Translation gives CASSSQTGRQETQYF.

The V gene is TRBV23-1, the J gene TRBJ1-4, with TRBD1 identical over 7 bases. Being an ORF, TRBV23-1 has a function that is uncertain. The CDR3 is 11 residues long. The V and J ends lost 9 bases and 8 bases, in that order; junction bases with no gene match: 3. This CDR3 reads CASPGGEKLFF. The CDR3 region has the DNA TGCGCCAGTCCAGGGGGGGAAAAACTGTTTTTT.

V is TRBV7-9 and J is TRBJ1-6; perhaps TRBD1 as D (6 bases). The CDR3 length is 17 residues. Germline V gene sequence: CDR1 SEHNR, CDR2 FQNEAQ (reference sequence). V was pared by 3 bases and J by 7 bases, with 19 bases between. The CDR3 bases are TGTGCCAGCAGCTTTAAAACAACAGGGAAACCAAATTCACCCCTCCACTTT. This codes for CASSFKTTGKPNSPLHF.

The rearrangement uses TRBV5-4 and TRBJ2-5; 8 nucleotides align to TRBD2. This CDR3 comprises 13 residues. V dropped 4 bases and J dropped 3; count of bases not matched to a gene: 2. Per the germline V gene, CDR1 is SGHNT and CDR2 is YYREEE (reference sequence). CDR3 nucleotides: TGTGCCAGCAGCCTACTAGCGGAAGAGACCCAGTACTTC. It specifies CASSLLAEETQYF.

This clone was observed a single time. The chain is built from TRBV5-1 and TRBJ2-2, with 7 bases identical to TRBD2. V lost 5 bases and J lost 4; bases outside the gene matches: 2. CDR1 and CDR2 (germline): SGHRS, YFSETQ. The CDR3 extends over 13 amino acids. The DNA for the CDR3 is TGCGCCAGCAGGACGGGAGGCACCGGGGAGCTGTTTTTT. It codes for CASRTGGTGELFF.

The chain joins TRBV19 to TRBJ1-5; D is unresolved. The V end was cut by 4 bases, the J end by 7 bases, with 14 bases between. CDR3 length equals 14 residues. The germline V gene encodes CDR1 LNHDA and CDR2 SQIVND (reference sequence). CDR3 in DNA: TGTGCCAGTAGTAAGGTCGGGGTTGGGCAGCCCCAGCATTTT. This translates into CASSKVGVGQPQHF.

This clone was seen once. The chain carries TRBV5-1 and TRBJ1-1; D is uncertain. Between the trimmed V and J ends, which lost 7 bases and 1 base, there was a span of 14 bases. CDR3 length: 14 residues. Germline V CDR1 and CDR2: SGHRS, YFSETQ. Here the CDR3 DNA reads TGCGCCAGCCAACCCTCACGCGGGAACACTGAAGCTTTCTTT. Translating gives CASQPSRGNTEAFF.

J is TRBJ2-2 and V is TRBV30; 15 bases agree with TRBD2. CDR3 size: 16 residues. Germline CDR1 GTSNPN, CDR2 SVGIG (reference sequence). Trimming removed 7 bases from V and 3 bases from J; junction bases left unmatched: 6. This CDR3 reads CASGLAGGPDTGELFF. CDR3 sequence (DNA): TGTGCCTCGGGACTAGCGGGGGGTCCGGACACCGGGGAGCTGTTTTTT.